The source of this T cell receptor beta chain is a study of blood T cells in healthy people across ages. The CDR3 is made up of 14 amino acids. Regarding this clonotype: Its antigen is still unknown. Germline and junction disagree at one end, which may indicate a read error.

A second PCR of 7 to 11 cycles used a sample-barcoded 5' primer and a J-beta primer mix. TCRdb processed the 5' RACE reads anew with MiXCR; each CDR3 protein has one entry. The table has 700,000 or so distinct CDR3 sequences, about 20% seen once. Study findings and constraints: No conclusive comparison of naive versus antigen-experienced cells was possible with unsorted PBMCs. Older age went with lower TCR beta diversity per million T cells, in a roughly linear way.

The specimen sequenced was blood. The chain joins TRBV12-3 or TRBV12-4 to TRBJ2-3; 7 bases fit TRBD1. The receptor was derived from a man aged 65 to 79 in good health. The CDR3 sequence: CASSFRQGPDTEYF. The DNA for the CDR3 is TGTGCCAGCAGTTTTCGACAGGGCCCAGATACGGAGTATTTT.